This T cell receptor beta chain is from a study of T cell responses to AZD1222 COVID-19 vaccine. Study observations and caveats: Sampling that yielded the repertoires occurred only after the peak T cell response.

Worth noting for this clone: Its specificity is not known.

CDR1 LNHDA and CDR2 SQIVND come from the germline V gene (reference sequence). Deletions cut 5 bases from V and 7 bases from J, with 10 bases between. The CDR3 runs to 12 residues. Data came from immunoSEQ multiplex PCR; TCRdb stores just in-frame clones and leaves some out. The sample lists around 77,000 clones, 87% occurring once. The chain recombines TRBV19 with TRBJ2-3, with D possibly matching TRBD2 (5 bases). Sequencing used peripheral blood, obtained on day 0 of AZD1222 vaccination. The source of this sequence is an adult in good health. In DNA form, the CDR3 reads TGTGCCAGTAGTGTAGGGAGTTATACGCAGTATTTT. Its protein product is CASSVGSYTQYF.